This TCR beta chain appears in the sequencing data of a study of cytomegalovirus exposure and HLA in healthy donors. V gave up 1 base and J gave up 8 bases, with 14 bases separating them. Germline CDR1 is SEHNR and CDR2 is FQNEAQ (reference sequence). The CDR3 extends over 14 amino acids. This clone was seen only a few times. This PCR relied on a set of 60 Vbeta primers and 13 Jbeta primers. Generated by immunoSEQ multiplex PCR, the TCRdb table keeps only in-frame clones and is missing some. The sample has 90,000 to 150,000 clones, 74% seen once. This clonotype was obtained from a human donor in good health. Material for sequencing was PBMCs. The chain couples TRBV7-9 to TRBJ1-2, with a possible D match to TRBD1 (6 bases). CDR3 bases: TGTGCCAGCAGCTTAGGTTGGACAGCCATAGGCTACACCTTC. Its translation: CASSLGWTAIGYTF. The full variable domain, with the rest looked up from reference TRBV7-9 and TRBJ1-2, is DTGVSQNPRHKITKRGQNVTFRCDPISEHNRLYWYRQTLGQGPEFLTYFQNEAQLEKSRLLSDRFSAERPKGSFSTLEIQRTEQGDSAMYLCASSLGWTAIGYTFGSGTRLTVV.